These T cell receptor beta chains were read from a single sample in a study of blood T cell repertoires in COVID-19. Only in-frame clones appear in the TCRdb table, and some are missing; sequencing was by immunoSEQ multiplex PCR. The sample has under 300,000 clones, 86% seen once. Sequencing was done on a sample of peripheral blood. The receptor set was obtained from a woman younger than 45 with active or convalescent COVID-19. Both conserved end residues are part of each CDR3. The order of the fields is V gene, D gene, J gene, clone size, CDR3 protein, CDR3 DNA. A D gene is named only where the DNA matches it firmly. Size tells how often a clone was seen (once, few, many) or the class of an expanded clone, and some rows leave it out.

v_gene: TRBV10-3
d_gene: TRBD1
j_gene: TRBJ1-5
abundance: few
CDR3aa: CAIKDRDNQPQHF
CDR3nt: TGTGCCATCAAAGACAGGGACAATCAGCCCCAGCATTTT

v_gene: TRBV14
d_gene: .
j_gene: TRBJ1-6
abundance: .
CDR3aa: CASSLPRGQRNSPLHF
CDR3nt: TGTGCCAGCAGCCTCCCGCGGGGGCAAAGGAATTCACCCCTCCACTTT

v_gene: TRBV7-2
d_gene: .
j_gene: TRBJ2-5
abundance: few
CDR3aa: CASSAWAGPEETQYF
CDR3nt: TGTGCCAGCAGCGCCTGGGCGGGACCTGAAGAGACCCAGTACTTC

v_gene: TRBV6-2/TRBV6-3
d_gene: TRBD1
j_gene: TRBJ1-3
abundance: .
CDR3aa: CASSYSVWDRAGNTIYF
CDR3nt: TGTGCCAGCAGTTACTCAGTCTGGGACAGAGCTGGAAACACCATATATTTT

v_gene: TRBV7-9
d_gene: .
j_gene: TRBJ1-1
abundance: .
CDR3aa: CASSLAAGLNTEAFF
CDR3nt: TGTGCCAGCAGCTTAGCGGCAGGGTTGAACACTGAAGCTTTCTTT

v_gene: TRBV3-1/TRBV3-2
d_gene: .
j_gene: TRBJ2-5
abundance: .
CDR3aa: CASSQKRRGETQYF
CDR3nt: TGTGCCAGCAGCCAGAAACGACGGGGAGAGACCCAGTACTTC

v_gene: TRBV4-2
d_gene: .
j_gene: TRBJ1-5
abundance: .
CDR3aa: CASSQDLGAGPQPQHF
CDR3nt: TGTGCCAGCAGCCAAGATTTGGGAGCAGGCCCTCAGCCCCAGCATTTT

v_gene: TRBV6-6
d_gene: TRBD1
j_gene: TRBJ1-4
abundance: .
CDR3aa: CASSYSGTGDEKLFF
CDR3nt: TGTGCCAGCAGTTACTCCGGGACAGGGGATGAAAAACTGTTTTTT

v_gene: TRBV10-2
d_gene: .
j_gene: TRBJ2-5
abundance: .
CDR3aa: CASSPPGLQETQYF
CDR3nt: TGCGCCAGCAGCCCCCCGGGACTGCAAGAGACCCAGTACTTC

v_gene: TRBV11-2
d_gene: .
j_gene: TRBJ1-1
abundance: .
CDR3aa: CASSLGPRTEAFF
CDR3nt: TGTGCCAGCAGCTTGGGGCCGCGGACTGAAGCTTTCTTT

v_gene: TRBV28
d_gene: TRBD1
j_gene: TRBJ1-4
abundance: .
CDR3aa: CASSLSGQGNEKLFF
CDR3nt: TGTGCCAGCAGTTTATCGGGACAGGGGAACGAAAAACTGTTTTTT

v_gene: TRBV30
d_gene: .
j_gene: TRBJ1-6
abundance: once
CDR3aa: CAWSVRPGLGGNRALGYNSPLHF
CDR3nt: TGTGCCTGGAGTGTACGTCCGGGTCTAGGGGGTAATAGGGCCCTTGGCTATAATTCACCCCTCCACTTT

v_gene: TRBV6-5
d_gene: TRBD2
j_gene: TRBJ2-3
abundance: .
CDR3aa: CATLKLAGGPDTQYF
CDR3nt: TGTGCCACACTCAAACTAGCGGGGGGGCCAGATACGCAGTATTTT

v_gene: TRBV6-5
d_gene: .
j_gene: TRBJ1-1
abundance: .
CDR3aa: CASSYRTTTEAFF
CDR3nt: TGTGCCAGCAGTTACAGGACTACCACTGAAGCTTTCTTT

v_gene: TRBV27
d_gene: TRBD1
j_gene: TRBJ1-6
abundance: .
CDR3aa: CASSSPGQGNSPLHF
CDR3nt: TGTGCCAGCAGTTCCCCGGGACAGGGGAATTCACCCCTCCACTTT

v_gene: TRBV27
d_gene: TRBD1
j_gene: TRBJ1-2
abundance: .
CDR3aa: CASSSRRDRGSNNYGYTF
CDR3nt: TGTGCCAGCAGTAGTAGACGGGACAGGGGTTCCAATAACTATGGCTACACCTTC

v_gene: TRBV10-3
d_gene: .
j_gene: TRBJ2-5
abundance: .
CDR3aa: CAISVGPTGETQYF
CDR3nt: TGTGCCATCAGTGTGGGGCCTACTGGGGAGACCCAGTACTTC

v_gene: TRBV27
d_gene: .
j_gene: TRBJ1-1
abundance: .
CDR3aa: CASSFRGGFTEAFF
CDR3nt: TGTGCCAGCAGTTTTCGGGGGGGTTTCACTGAAGCTTTCTTT

v_gene: TRBV19
d_gene: .
j_gene: TRBJ1-6
abundance: few
CDR3aa: CASNDSGKPYNSPLHF
CDR3nt: TGTGCCAGTAACGATAGCGGGAAACCCTATAATTCACCCCTCCACTTT

v_gene: TRBV7-2
d_gene: TRBD2
j_gene: TRBJ2-2
abundance: .
CDR3aa: CASSIGTSYTGELFF
CDR3nt: TGTGCCAGCAGCATCGGGACTAGCTACACCGGGGAGCTGTTTTTT

v_gene: TRBV29-1
d_gene: .
j_gene: TRBJ1-5
abundance: .
CDR3aa: CSVRETEQPQHF
CDR3nt: TGCAGCGTACGCGAGACAGAACAGCCCCAGCATTTT

v_gene: TRBV3-1/TRBV3-2
d_gene: TRBD1
j_gene: TRBJ2-1
abundance: .
CDR3aa: CASSPGTGSWNEQFF
CDR3nt: TGTGCCAGCAGTCCCGGGACAGGGAGTTGGAATGAGCAGTTCTTC

v_gene: TRBV7-2
d_gene: TRBD1
j_gene: TRBJ1-6
abundance: .
CDR3aa: CASSLGTGAYYNSPLHF
CDR3nt: TGTGCCAGCAGCTTAGGGACAGGGGCTTACTATAATTCACCCCTCCACTTT

v_gene: TRBV7-3
d_gene: TRBD1
j_gene: TRBJ2-7
abundance: once
CDR3aa: CASSRDRVSEQYF
CDR3nt: TGTGCCAGCTCTAGAGACAGGGTTTCCGAGCAGTACTTC

v_gene: TRBV5-1
d_gene: .
j_gene: TRBJ1-5
abundance: .
CDR3aa: CASSLAGSNQPQHF
CDR3nt: TGCGCCAGCAGCTTGGCAGGCAGCAATCAGCCCCAGCATTTT

v_gene: TRBV12-3/TRBV12-4
d_gene: .
j_gene: TRBJ2-5
abundance: .
CDR3aa: CASSFYDQETQYF
CDR3nt: TGTGCCAGCAGTTTTTATGACCAAGAGACCCAGTACTTC

v_gene: TRBV15
d_gene: .
j_gene: TRBJ2-7
abundance: .
CDR3aa: CATSFARGSYEQYF
CDR3nt: TGTGCCACCTCCTTCGCCAGAGGGTCTTACGAGCAGTACTTC

v_gene: TRBV11-2
d_gene: TRBD2
j_gene: TRBJ2-3
abundance: once
CDR3aa: CASSSNSGGAYTQYF
CDR3nt: TGTGCCAGCAGCTCCAATAGCGGGGGGGCGTATACGCAGTATTTT

v_gene: TRBV25-1
d_gene: TRBD2
j_gene: TRBJ2-5
abundance: .
CDR3aa: CASSDSGGRETQYF
CDR3nt: TGTGCCAGCAGTGACAGCGGGGGAAGGGAGACCCAGTACTTC

v_gene: TRBV2
d_gene: .
j_gene: TRBJ1-3
abundance: .
CDR3aa: CASTGGGGNTIYF
CDR3nt: TGTGCCAGCACCGGGGGGGGCGGAAACACCATATATTTT

v_gene: TRBV25-1
d_gene: .
j_gene: TRBJ1-5
abundance: .
CDR3aa: CASSEHGEGWPQHF
CDR3nt: TGTGCCAGCAGTGAGCACGGGGAGGGATGGCCCCAGCATTTT

v_gene: TRBV4-3
d_gene: .
j_gene: TRBJ2-1
abundance: .
CDR3aa: CASSHWGQGSYNEQFF
CDR3nt: TGCGCCAGCAGCCACTGGGGGCAGGGGTCCTACAATGAGCAGTTCTTC

v_gene: TRBV7-9
d_gene: TRBD1
j_gene: TRBJ1-2
abundance: .
CDR3aa: CASSLGQGDDYGYTF
CDR3nt: TGTGCCAGCAGCTTAGGACAGGGGGATGACTATGGCTACACCTTC

v_gene: TRBV6-5
d_gene: .
j_gene: TRBJ1-4
abundance: .
CDR3aa: CASSSQGTGEKLFF
CDR3nt: TGTGCCAGCAGCAGTCAAGGGACTGGTGAAAAACTGTTTTTT

v_gene: TRBV19
d_gene: .
j_gene: TRBJ1-3
abundance: .
CDR3aa: CASSMNGGLTGNTIYF
CDR3nt: TGTGCCAGTAGTATGAACGGGGGGTTGACTGGAAACACCATATATTTT

v_gene: TRBV3-1/TRBV3-2
d_gene: .
j_gene: TRBJ2-6
abundance: .
CDR3aa: CASSQFTGKSSGANVLTF
CDR3nt: TGTGCCAGCAGCCAATTCACAGGAAAATCCTCTGGGGCCAACGTCCTGACTTTC

v_gene: TRBV20-1
d_gene: .
j_gene: TRBJ2-3
abundance: .
CDR3aa: CSAYRADTQYF
CDR3nt: TGCAGTGCGTACAGGGCAGATACGCAGTATTTT